Listed below are T cell receptor beta chains from one sample, sequenced in a study of Ad26.COV2.S vaccination and SARS-CoV-2 variants. Produced via immunoSEQ multiplex PCR; TCRdb's table is partial and in-frame only. The repertoire consists of roughly 300,000 clones, with around nine tenths occurring once and the leading ten covering approximately 5%. The specimen was peripheral blood, collected in a trial of Ad26.COV2.S vaccine versus placebo. These TCRs come from a person between 18 and 60 years old who received the Ad26.COV2.S COVID-19 vaccine or a placebo. Both conserved end residues are part of each CDR3. The D gene is left open where the match is weak. Clone size is stated in some rows and not others, as once, few, many or a class when expanded.

j_call,clone_size,v_call,d_call,cdr3_aa,cdr3_nt
TRBJ2-2,.,TRBV6-6,.,CASSYSGGRFGELFF,TGTGCCAGCAGTTACTCGGGGGGGCGTTTTGGGGAGCTGTTTTTT
TRBJ2-1,.,TRBV6-1,TRBD2,CASSDGGDEQFF,TGTGCCAGCAGTGACGGGGGGGATGAGCAGTTCTTC
TRBJ1-6,.,TRBV9,.,CASSVEGNNSPLHF,TGTGCCAGCAGCGTAGAGGGGAATAATTCACCCCTCCACTTT
TRBJ2-7,once,TRBV20-1,TRBD2,CSASFLAGSTYEQYF,TGCAGTGCTAGTTTTCTAGCGGGGTCCACCTACGAGCAGTACTTC
TRBJ2-7,.,TRBV5-1,TRBD2,CASSLFRTSSYEQYF,TGCGCCAGCAGCTTGTTCCGGACTAGCTCCTACGAGCAGTACTTC
TRBJ2-1,.,TRBV12-3/TRBV12-4,TRBD2,CASSIAGSFEQFF,TGTGCCAGCAGTATAGCGGGTAGCTTTGAGCAGTTCTTC
TRBJ2-2,few,TRBV5-1,TRBD1,CASSPGQTNTGELFF,TGCGCCAGCAGCCCGGGACAGACGAACACCGGGGAGCTGTTTTTT
TRBJ2-1,.,TRBV7-2,.,CATQSPKSYNEQFF,TGTGCCACCCAGAGCCCGAAGTCCTACAATGAGCAGTTCTTC
TRBJ1-2,.,TRBV19,.,CASSTTQTGPFGYGYTF,TGTGCCAGTAGTACCACGCAGACAGGACCATTTGGCTATGGCTACACCTTC
TRBJ2-1,.,TRBV11-3,.,CASSLNIQGTNEQFF,TGTGCCAGCAGCTTAAATATCCAGGGGACGAATGAGCAGTTCTTC
TRBJ1-5,.,TRBV27,.,CASSLWGNSNQPQHF,TGTGCCAGCAGTTTATGGGGAAATAGCAATCAGCCCCAGCATTTT
TRBJ1-3,.,TRBV18,.,CASSELARSSGNTIYF,TGTGCCAGCTCAGAGTTAGCCAGGAGCTCTGGAAACACCATATATTTT
TRBJ2-5,.,TRBV5-1,.,CASSLANSAQETQYF,TGCGCCAGCAGCTTGGCGAACAGCGCGCAAGAGACCCAGTACTTC
TRBJ1-5,.,TRBV4-2,.,CASSQEWEINQPQHF,TGTGCCAGCAGCCAAGAATGGGAGATCAATCAGCCCCAGCATTTT
TRBJ2-1,.,TRBV3-1/TRBV3-2,.,CASSQEGGSRRQFF,TGTGCCAGCAGCCAAGAAGGCGGCTCCCGCCGGCAGTTCTTC
TRBJ2-5,once,TRBV5-1,TRBD2,CASSLQASGIGYETQYF,TGCGCCAGCAGCTTGCAGGCTAGCGGGATAGGCTATGAGACCCAGTACTTC
TRBJ1-2,.,TRBV6-5,TRBD1,CASSPTTGNYGYTF,TGTGCCAGCAGCCCGACGACAGGGAACTATGGCTACACCTTC
TRBJ2-3,.,TRBV7-2,.,CASIRTGVGTDTQYF,TGTGCCAGCATTCGTACAGGTGTTGGCACAGATACGCAGTATTTT
TRBJ1-6,.,TRBV6-5,.,CASRPRGSNSPLHF,TGTGCCAGCAGGCCCAGGGGAAGCAATTCACCCCTCCACTTT
TRBJ1-2,.,TRBV7-9,TRBD1,CASSPPGQANYGYTF,TGTGCCAGCAGCCCCCCGGGACAGGCTAACTATGGCTACACCTTC
TRBJ1-5,.,TRBV15,.,CATSRGDSGQPQHF,TGTGCCACCAGCAGAGGCGACAGTGGTCAGCCCCAGCATTTT
TRBJ2-1,.,TRBV11-1,TRBD1,CASSLGQGFYNEQFF,TGTGCCAGCAGTTTAGGACAGGGCTTTTACAATGAGCAGTTCTTC
TRBJ1-2,.,TRBV13,.,CASRRFGGEHGYTF,TGTGCCAGCAGACGGTTTGGGGGGGAGCATGGCTACACCTTC
TRBJ2-7,.,TRBV7-2,.,CASSSRNKYEQYF,TGTGCCAGCAGTTCTAGAAATAAGTACGAGCAGTACTTC
TRBJ2-5,.,TRBV5-1,.,CASSLAMPPEETQYF,TGCGCCAGCAGCTTGGCCATGCCCCCAGAAGAGACCCAGTACTTC
TRBJ2-1,.,TRBV5-6,TRBD2,CASRLSFGLADYNEQFF,TGTGCCAGCAGATTAAGTTTCGGGCTAGCGGACTACAATGAGCAGTTCTTC
TRBJ1-3,.,TRBV21-1,.,CASSNEGVSGNTIYF,TGTGCCAGCAGCAACGAGGGGGTCTCTGGAAACACCATATATTTT
TRBJ2-7,.,TRBV28,TRBD2,CASSLRSAGALEQYF,TGTGCCAGCAGTTTACGCTCCGCGGGAGCTCTCGAGCAGTACTTC
TRBJ1-4,.,TRBV19,TRBD1,CASSSRGRDEKLFF,TGTGCCAGTAGTTCCAGGGGGCGCGATGAAAAACTGTTTTTT
TRBJ1-1,few,TRBV10-3,TRBD1,CAIRSTGTEAEAFF,TGTGCCATCAGGTCGACAGGGACGGAAGCTGAAGCTTTCTTT
TRBJ1-4,once,TRBV3-1/TRBV3-2,.,CASSLNRDGEKLFF,TGTGCCAGCAGCCTAAACAGGGATGGTGAAAAACTGTTTTTT
TRBJ2-5,.,TRBV14,TRBD1,CASSRLPGQQETQYF,TGTGCCAGCAGCCGCCTACCGGGACAGCAAGAGACCCAGTACTTC
TRBJ2-7,once,TRBV27,.,CASSLYREDYEQYF,TGTGCCAGCAGTTTATACAGGGAGGACTACGAGCAGTACTTC
TRBJ2-1,.,TRBV13,TRBD2,CASTLGLAGPNEQFF,TGTGCCAGCACCCTGGGACTAGCGGGACCTAATGAGCAGTTCTTC
TRBJ2-1,.,TRBV28,TRBD2,CASSKNPGLGRTYEQFF,TGTGCCAGCAGTAAAAACCCGGGACTAGGACGGACTTATGAGCAGTTCTTC
TRBJ2-5,.,TRBV10-1,.,CASSLQETQYF,TGCGCCAGCAGCCTTCAAGAGACCCAGTACTTC
TRBJ1-2,.,TRBV18,.,CASSPAGTNGYTF,TGTGCCAGCTCACCAGCCGGGACAAATGGCTACACCTTC
TRBJ2-1,.,TRBV7-8,TRBD2,CASSRRLAEDNEQFF,TGTGCCAGCAGCCGCCGACTAGCGGAAGACAATGAGCAGTTCTTC
TRBJ1-1,.,TRBV6-6,.,CASSYRLSEAFF,TGTGCCAGCAGTTATCGCCTCTCCGAAGCTTTCTTT
TRBJ1-1,.,TRBV5-1,.,CASSKGLETFF,TGCGCCAGCAGTAAAGGTCTGGAAACTTTCTTT
TRBJ1-1,.,TRBV11-2,.,CASSLWGVGNTEAFF,TGTGCCAGCAGCTTATGGGGGGTTGGGAACACTGAAGCTTTCTTT
TRBJ2-2,.,TRBV6-6,.,CASSYSLDGELFF,TGTGCCAGCAGTTACTCCCTGGACGGGGAGCTGTTTTTT
TRBJ2-7,few,TRBV29-1,.,CSVEDRVMFGGYEQYF,TGCAGCGTTGAAGATCGGGTAATGTTTGGGGGGTACGAGCAGTACTTC
TRBJ2-5,.,TRBV29-1,TRBD2,CSVVAGGRETQYF,TGCAGCGTTGTAGCGGGAGGCCGGGAGACCCAGTACTTC
TRBJ1-2,.,TRBV5-5,.,CASTLLSSDVTRGYTF,TGTGCCAGCACCCTCCTATCCTCGGACGTAACGCGCGGCTACACCTTC
TRBJ2-7,.,TRBV6-2/TRBV6-3,.,CASSQVAYEQYF,TGTGCCAGCAGCCAGGTAGCCTACGAGCAGTACTTC
TRBJ2-2,.,TRBV7-7,.,CASSLYRQSGELFF,TGTGCTAGCAGCCTGTACCGACAGTCCGGGGAGCTGTTTTTT
TRBJ2-1,.,TRBV5-1,.,CASSLAGSRSNEQFF,TGCGCCAGCAGCTTGGCAGGGAGTCGTAGCAATGAGCAGTTCTTC
TRBJ2-7,few,TRBV27,.,CASSLSKGLEQYF,TGTGCCAGCAGTTTATCGAAAGGACTGGAGCAGTACTTC
TRBJ2-1,.,TRBV6-6,.,CASTGFTHGEQFF,TGTGCCAGCACGGGGTTCACCCACGGGGAGCAGTTCTTC
TRBJ2-2,.,TRBV28,.,CASSLLRTVTGELFF,TGTGCCAGCAGTTTATTACGGACCGTCACCGGGGAGCTGTTTTTT
TRBJ2-1,.,TRBV6-2/TRBV6-3,TRBD2,CASSEYTSGDYNEQFF,TGTGCCAGCAGCGAATACACTAGCGGGGACTACAATGAGCAGTTCTTC
TRBJ1-1,.,TRBV19,.,CASSIGTRNTEAFF,TGTGCCAGTAGTATCGGGACGAGGAACACTGAAGCTTTCTTT
TRBJ1-2,.,TRBV9,.,CASSVEGGARPDGYTF,TGTGCCAGCAGCGTAGAGGGCGGGGCCAGGCCGGATGGCTACACCTTC
TRBJ2-1,.,TRBV28,TRBD2,CASSLSGGESNEQFF,TGTGCCAGCAGTTTATCGGGGGGAGAGTCAAATGAGCAGTTCTTC
TRBJ2-7,.,TRBV10-2,.,CASSTGFRYEQYF,TGCGCCAGCAGTACAGGGTTCCGATACGAGCAGTACTTC
TRBJ1-5,.,TRBV18,.,CASSANSGQINQPQHF,TGTGCCAGCTCAGCCAATTCGGGCCAGATAAATCAGCCCCAGCATTTT